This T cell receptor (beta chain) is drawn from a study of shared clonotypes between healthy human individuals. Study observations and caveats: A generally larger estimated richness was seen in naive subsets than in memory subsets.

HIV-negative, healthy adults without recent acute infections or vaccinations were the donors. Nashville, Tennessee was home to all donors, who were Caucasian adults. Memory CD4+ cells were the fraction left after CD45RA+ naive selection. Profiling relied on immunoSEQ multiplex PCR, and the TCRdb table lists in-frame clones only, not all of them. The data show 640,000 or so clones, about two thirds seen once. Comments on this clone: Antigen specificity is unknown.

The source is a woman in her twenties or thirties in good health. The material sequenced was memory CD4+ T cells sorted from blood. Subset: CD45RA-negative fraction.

CDR3 bases: TGCAGCGTTCAGGACGTCTCTGGGGCCAACGTCCTGACTTTC. Protein product: CSVQDVSGANVLTF. The chain carries TRBV29-1 and TRBJ2-6; D is unresolved. The germline CDR1 and CDR2 sequences are SQVTM and ANQGSEA. This CDR3 is built from 14 residues. Between the trimmed V and J ends, which lost 5 bases and 0 bases, there was a span of 8 bases.